A selection of T cell receptor beta chains follows, all from one sample in a study of tumor-infiltrating lymphocytes in localized non-small cell lung cancer. TCRdb keeps only in-frame clones here, not all; method: immunoSEQ multiplex PCR. This table has 9,500 to 15,000 clones, around 84% appearing once. Source material: lung tumor tissue. These receptors were taken from a human donor with non-small cell lung cancer. Each CDR3 is given with its conserved first and last residue. Each record gives: V gene, J gene, D gene, clone size, CDR3 length, CDR3 DNA, CDR3 protein. The D gene is left open where the match is weak. A clone size is listed for some rows: how often the clone was seen (once, few, many), or a class if it is expanded.

V: TRBV5-6; J: TRBJ1-5; D: TRBD1; size: few; length: 14; DNA: TGTGCCAGCAGCGTGACAGGGAGAGACCAGCCCCAGCATTTT; CDR3: CASSVTGRDQPQHF
V: TRBV18; J: TRBJ1-3; D: .; size: .; length: 14; DNA: TGTGCCAGCTCACCACCAATCCAGGGAAACACCATATATTTT; CDR3: CASSPPIQGNTIYF
V: TRBV11-2; J: TRBJ2-1; D: TRBD1; size: .; length: 15; DNA: TGTGCCAGCAGCTCAATCCAGGGGGCGAACAATGAGCAGTTCTTC; CDR3: CASSSIQGANNEQFF
V: TRBV19; J: TRBJ1-2; D: .; size: few; length: 15; DNA: TGTGCCAGTAGGCGTACAGGTTTGGCTGACTATGGCTACACCTTC; CDR3: CASRRTGLADYGYTF
V: TRBV5-1; J: TRBJ2-3; D: TRBD1; size: .; length: 15; DNA: TGCGCCAGCAGCTGGGGACAGGGGAACCGGGATACGCAGTATTTT; CDR3: CASSWGQGNRDTQYF
V: TRBV2; J: TRBJ1-2; D: .; size: .; length: 13; DNA: TGTGCCAGCAGTGAACGGGATGTCTATGGCTACACCTTC; CDR3: CASSERDVYGYTF
V: TRBV5-8; J: TRBJ2-7; D: TRBD2; size: .; length: 17; DNA: TGTGCCAGCAGCTTGATACGATCGGCGGGAGCCAACTACGAGCAGTACTTC; CDR3: CASSLIRSAGANYEQYF
V: TRBV5-1; J: TRBJ2-5; D: .; size: .; length: 14; DNA: TGCGCCAGCAGCTTGCAGGGGATTCAAGAGACCCAGTACTTC; CDR3: CASSLQGIQETQYF
V: TRBV9; J: TRBJ2-7; D: TRBD2; size: .; length: 15; DNA: TGTGCCAGCAGCGTGGTTGGGACTAGCGCTGACGAGCAGTACTTC; CDR3: CASSVVGTSADEQYF
V: TRBV9; J: TRBJ1-1; D: .; size: .; length: 12; DNA: TGTGCCAGCAGCTCCGACCGAGGGCCAGGTCTCTTT; CDR3: CASSSDRGPGLF
V: TRBV15; J: TRBJ1-5; D: .; size: .; length: 12; DNA: TGTGCCACCAGCAGAGGGGGGCAGCCCCAGCATTTT; CDR3: CATSRGGQPQHF
V: TRBV29-1; J: TRBJ2-7; D: .; size: few; length: 12; DNA: TGCAGCGCAGCCGGGGGATTCTACGAGCAGTACTTC; CDR3: CSAAGGFYEQYF
V: TRBV19; J: TRBJ1-2; D: TRBD1; size: .; length: 17; DNA: TGTGCCAGTAGTATTACAGGGGCCCGGGATATTAACTATGGCTACACCTTC; CDR3: CASSITGARDINYGYTF
V: TRBV30; J: TRBJ2-7; D: TRBD1; size: .; length: 12; DNA: TGTGCCTGGAGTACAGGGGCCTACGAGCAGTACTTC; CDR3: CAWSTGAYEQYF
V: TRBV29-1; J: TRBJ2-1; D: .; size: once; length: 13; DNA: TGCAGCGTCCAAAGTCGGCAGGGAGGTCTCCAGTTCTTC; CDR3: CSVQSRQGGLQFF
V: TRBV4-1; J: TRBJ2-5; D: TRBD1; size: .; length: 16; DNA: TGCGCCAGCAGCCAAGAGGGGACAGGGGTTGGGGAGACCCAGTACTTC; CDR3: CASSQEGTGVGETQYF
V: TRBV5-1; J: TRBJ2-7; D: .; size: few; length: 16; DNA: TGCGCCAGCAGCCTTACTCTACAGGGAATCGCCCACGAGCAGTACTTC; CDR3: CASSLTLQGIAHEQYF
V: TRBV7-6; J: TRBJ2-4; D: .; size: .; length: 15; DNA: TGTGCCAGCAGCGAAGACCCCGTCAGAAAAAACATTCAGTACTTC; CDR3: CASSEDPVRKNIQYF
V: TRBV30; J: TRBJ2-1; D: TRBD2; size: once; length: 15; DNA: TGTGCCTGGAGCGGGACTAGGACGATGTACAATGAGCAGTTCTTC; CDR3: CAWSGTRTMYNEQFF
V: TRBV27; J: TRBJ2-3; D: .; size: .; length: 15; DNA: TGTGCCACCCATGAGGGGACTCAAGTCACAGATACGCAGTATTTT; CDR3: CATHEGTQVTDTQYF
V: TRBV9; J: TRBJ1-4; D: .; size: .; length: 16; DNA: TGTGCCAGCAGCGTAGGTTCTCCTCTCGAGGGTGAAAAACTGTTTTTT; CDR3: CASSVGSPLEGEKLFF
V: TRBV9; J: TRBJ2-3; D: .; size: .; length: 14; DNA: TGTGCCAGCAGCGTAGCGGCCTCTCCCTATACGCAGTATTTT; CDR3: CASSVAASPYTQYF
V: TRBV7-6; J: TRBJ2-5; D: TRBD2; size: .; length: 15; DNA: TGTGCCAGCAGTTCGGGGGGAGGGGACCAAGAGACCCAGTACTTC; CDR3: CASSSGGGDQETQYF
V: TRBV27; J: TRBJ2-5; D: .; size: .; length: 13; DNA: TGTGCCAGCAGTTCGGACAGTCGAAGGGCCCAGTACTTC; CDR3: CASSSDSRRAQYF
V: TRBV30; J: TRBJ1-2; D: .; size: .; length: 17; DNA: TGTGCCTGGAATGTCCGGCGCAGGGGAGAAGCTAACTATGGCTACACCTTC; CDR3: CAWNVRRRGEANYGYTF
V: TRBV28; J: TRBJ1-3; D: .; size: .; length: 15; DNA: TGTGCCAGCAGTTCCCCCCGGGGCTCCGGAAACACCATATATTTT; CDR3: CASSSPRGSGNTIYF
V: TRBV7-2; J: TRBJ2-3; D: TRBD2; size: few; length: 17; DNA: TGTGCCAGCAGCGCTAGGACTAGCGGGAGGGCCGTGGATACGCAGTATTTT; CDR3: CASSARTSGRAVDTQYF
V: TRBV27; J: TRBJ2-3; D: .; size: few; length: 15; DNA: TGTGCCAGCAGTTTATCTTCTAGCTTAACAGATACGCAGTATTTT; CDR3: CASSLSSSLTDTQYF
V: TRBV12-5; J: TRBJ2-3; D: .; size: .; length: 14; DNA: TGTGCTAGTGTCCAGGGTGCAGGCACAGATACGCAGTATTTT; CDR3: CASVQGAGTDTQYF
V: TRBV7-7; J: TRBJ2-6; D: .; size: .; length: 18; DNA: TGTGCCAGCAGCCGAAAACGAGTGCCACAAAGTCGGGCCAACGTCCTGACTTTC; CDR3: CASSRKRVPQSRANVLTF
V: TRBV6-5; J: TRBJ1-1; D: .; size: .; length: 14; DNA: TGTGCCAGCAGTCGGGGGACATATAACATAGAAGCTTTCTTT; CDR3: CASSRGTYNIEAFF
V: TRBV30; J: TRBJ2-7; D: .; size: .; length: 15; DNA: TGTGCCTGGAGTGACCGGGGACTTCGGGTCTACGAGCAGTACTTC; CDR3: CAWSDRGLRVYEQYF
V: TRBV18; J: TRBJ1-3; D: .; size: .; length: 15; DNA: TGTGCCAGCTCACCAGGCCCAGGGAGCCGAAACACCATATATTTT; CDR3: CASSPGPGSRNTIYF
V: TRBV7-8; J: TRBJ1-1; D: .; size: .; length: 15; DNA: TGTGCCAGCAGCTTAGGTTTGGCGGACTCCACTGAAGCTTTCTTT; CDR3: CASSLGLADSTEAFF
V: TRBV11-3; J: TRBJ2-5; D: TRBD2; size: .; length: 15; DNA: TGTGCCAGCAGCCCCGGACTAGCGGGACAAGAGACCCAGTACTTC; CDR3: CASSPGLAGQETQYF
V: TRBV6-5; J: TRBJ2-5; D: .; size: .; length: 11; DNA: TGTGCCAGCAGTTACGCGGGGTCCCAGTACTTC; CDR3: CASSYAGSQYF